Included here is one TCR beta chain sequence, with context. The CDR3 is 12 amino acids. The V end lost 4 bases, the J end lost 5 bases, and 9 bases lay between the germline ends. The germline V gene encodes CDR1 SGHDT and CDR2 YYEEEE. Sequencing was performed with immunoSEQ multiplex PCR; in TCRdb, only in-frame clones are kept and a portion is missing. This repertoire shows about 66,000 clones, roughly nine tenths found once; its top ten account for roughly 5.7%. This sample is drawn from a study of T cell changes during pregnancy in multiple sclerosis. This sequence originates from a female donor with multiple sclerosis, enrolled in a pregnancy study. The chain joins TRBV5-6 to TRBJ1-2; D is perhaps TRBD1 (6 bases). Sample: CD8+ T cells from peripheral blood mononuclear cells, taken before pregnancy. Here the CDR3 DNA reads TGTGCCAGCAGCCCAGGGGATTATGGCTACACCTTC. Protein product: CASSPGDYGYTF. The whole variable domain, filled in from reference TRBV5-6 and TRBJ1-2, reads DAGVTQSPTHLIKTRGQQVTLRCSPKSGHDTVSWYQQALGQGPQFIFQYYEEEERQRGNFPDRFSGHQFPNYSSELNVNALLLGDSALYLCASSPGDYGYTFGSGTRLTVV.